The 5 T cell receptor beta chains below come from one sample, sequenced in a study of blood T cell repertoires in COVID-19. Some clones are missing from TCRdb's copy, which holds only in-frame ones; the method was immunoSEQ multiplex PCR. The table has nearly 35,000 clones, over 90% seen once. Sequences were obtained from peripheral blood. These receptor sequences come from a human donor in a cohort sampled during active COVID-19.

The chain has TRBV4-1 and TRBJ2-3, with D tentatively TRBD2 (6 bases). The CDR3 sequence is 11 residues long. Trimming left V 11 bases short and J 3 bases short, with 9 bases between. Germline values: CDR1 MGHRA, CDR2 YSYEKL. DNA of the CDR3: TGCGCCGCGGGATCAACAGATACGCAGTATTTT. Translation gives CAAGSTDTQYF.

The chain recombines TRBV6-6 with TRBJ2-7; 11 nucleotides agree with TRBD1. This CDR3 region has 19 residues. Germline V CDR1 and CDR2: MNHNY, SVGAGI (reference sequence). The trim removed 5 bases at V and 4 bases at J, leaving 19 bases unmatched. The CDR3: CASSRTGATSGTGGYEQYF. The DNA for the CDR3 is TGTGCCAGCAGTCGAACAGGGGCCACCTCCGGGACAGGGGGGTACGAGCAGTACTTC.

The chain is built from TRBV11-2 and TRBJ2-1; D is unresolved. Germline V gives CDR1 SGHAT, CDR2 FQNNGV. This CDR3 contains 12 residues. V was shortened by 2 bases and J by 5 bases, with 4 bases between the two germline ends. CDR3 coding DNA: TGTGCCAGCAGCTTAAGCGACAATGAGCAGTTCTTC. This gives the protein CASSLSDNEQFF.

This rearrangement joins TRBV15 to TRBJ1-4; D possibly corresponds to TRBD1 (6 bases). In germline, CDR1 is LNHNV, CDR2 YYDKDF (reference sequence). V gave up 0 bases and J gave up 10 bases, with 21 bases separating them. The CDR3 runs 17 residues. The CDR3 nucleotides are TGTGCCACCAGCAGAGATCTTGCCCCAGGGGTCGAGCGAAAACTGTTTTTT. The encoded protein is CATSRDLAPGVERKLFF.

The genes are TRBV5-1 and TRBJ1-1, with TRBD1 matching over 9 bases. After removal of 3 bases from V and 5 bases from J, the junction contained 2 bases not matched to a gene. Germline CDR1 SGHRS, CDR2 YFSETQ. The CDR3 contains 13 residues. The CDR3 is CASSWTGETEAFF. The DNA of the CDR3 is TGCGCCAGCAGCTGGACAGGGGAAACTGAAGCTTTCTTT.